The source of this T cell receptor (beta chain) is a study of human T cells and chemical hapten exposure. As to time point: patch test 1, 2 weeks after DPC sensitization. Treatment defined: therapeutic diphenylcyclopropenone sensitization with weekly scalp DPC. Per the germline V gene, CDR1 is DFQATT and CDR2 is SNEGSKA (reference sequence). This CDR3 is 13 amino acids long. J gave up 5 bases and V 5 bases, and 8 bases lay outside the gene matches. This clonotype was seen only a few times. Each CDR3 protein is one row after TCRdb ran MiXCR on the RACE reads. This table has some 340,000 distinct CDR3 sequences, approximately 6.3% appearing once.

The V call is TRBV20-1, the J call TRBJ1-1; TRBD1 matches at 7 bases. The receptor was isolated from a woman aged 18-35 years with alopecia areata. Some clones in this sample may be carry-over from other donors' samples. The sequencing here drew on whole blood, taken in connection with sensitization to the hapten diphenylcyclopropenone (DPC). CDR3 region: CSAEPTGKTEAFF. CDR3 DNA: TGCAGTGCTGAGCCGACAGGGAAGACTGAAGCTTTCTTT.